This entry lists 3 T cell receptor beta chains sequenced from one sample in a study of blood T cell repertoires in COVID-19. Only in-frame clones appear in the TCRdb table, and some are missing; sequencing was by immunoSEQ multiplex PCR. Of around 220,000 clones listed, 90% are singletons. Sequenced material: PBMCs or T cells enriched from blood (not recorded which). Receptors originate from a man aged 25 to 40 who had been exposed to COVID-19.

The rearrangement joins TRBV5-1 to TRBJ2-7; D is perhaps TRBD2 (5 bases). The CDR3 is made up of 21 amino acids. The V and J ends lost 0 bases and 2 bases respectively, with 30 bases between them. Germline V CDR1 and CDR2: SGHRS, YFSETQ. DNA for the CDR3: TGCGCCAGCAGCTTGGAGGGTAGAGCGCGGGCCAGCGGCGGGCCCGCCTACGAGCAGTACTTC. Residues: CASSLEGRARASGGPAYEQYF.

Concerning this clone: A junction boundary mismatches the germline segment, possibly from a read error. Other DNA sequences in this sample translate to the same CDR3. The CDR3 coding sequence is TGCGCCAGTAGTATATTACGGGATTGGGATCAGCCCCAGCATTTT. The encoded protein is CASSILRDWDQPQHF. This chain joins TRBV19 and TRBJ1-5; D unresolved. Germline-derived CDR1 and CDR2 are LNHDA and SQIVND (reference sequence). The CDR3 spans 15 residues.

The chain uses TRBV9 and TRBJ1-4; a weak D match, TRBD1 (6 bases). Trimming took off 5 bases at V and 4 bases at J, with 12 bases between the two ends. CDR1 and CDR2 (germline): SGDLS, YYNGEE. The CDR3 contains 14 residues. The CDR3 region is CASRGTLDNEKLFF. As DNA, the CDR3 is TGTGCCAGCAGGGGGACACTAGATAATGAAAAACTGTTTTTT. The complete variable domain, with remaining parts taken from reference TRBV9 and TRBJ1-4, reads DSGVTQTPKHLITATGQRVTLRCSPRSGDLSVYWYQQSLDQGLQFLIQYYNGEERAKGNILERFSAQQFPDLHSELNLSSLELGDSALYFCASRGTLDNEKLFFGSGTQLSVL.